The present T cell receptor beta chain was sequenced within a study of vaccination and CD4 T cells after COVID-19. Study summary: Four females and six males made up the convalescents, with two Hispanic.

This sample's treatment: roughly ten-day PBMC culture with coronavirus spike peptide pools or control peptides (ViraFEST assay). Antigen-specific T cell expansion with peptide pools preceded TCR sequencing in the ViraFEST approach. Cultured CD4+ T cells had their DNA profiled by the Oncomine TCR Beta short-read assay. TCRdb processed the PCR reads anew with MiXCR; each CDR3 protein has one entry. The sample includes 7,500 to 10,000 distinct CDR3 sequences, roughly 25% of them seen just once. In its sample, this clonotype ranks as medium-sized. The antigen remains unidentified. The sequence derives from a human donor who had recovered from COVID-19. The material was CD4+ T cells from blood, cultured in vitro, obtained after SARS-CoV-2 vaccination.

CDR3 amino acids: CSARVSGIIPSGYTF. DNA for the CDR3: TGCAGTGCTAGAGTGTCGGGGATAATCCCCAGCGGCTACACCTTC. This sequence joins TRBV20-1 and TRBJ1-2; D not certain. Trimming took 1 base from V and 8 from J, leaving 20 bases between them. Germline V lookup: CDR1 DFQATT, CDR2 SNEGSKA (reference sequence). The CDR3 has 15 residues.